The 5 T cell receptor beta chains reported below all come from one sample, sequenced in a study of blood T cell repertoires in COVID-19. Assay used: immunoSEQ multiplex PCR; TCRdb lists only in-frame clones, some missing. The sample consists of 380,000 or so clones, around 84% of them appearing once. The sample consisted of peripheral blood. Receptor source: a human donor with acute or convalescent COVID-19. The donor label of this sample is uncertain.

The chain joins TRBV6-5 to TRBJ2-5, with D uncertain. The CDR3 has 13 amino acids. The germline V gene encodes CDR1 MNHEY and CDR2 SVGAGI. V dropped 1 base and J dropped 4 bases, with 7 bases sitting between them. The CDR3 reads CASSYWPGETQYF. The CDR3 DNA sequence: TGTGCCAGCAGTTACTGGCCGGGAGAGACCCAGTACTTC.

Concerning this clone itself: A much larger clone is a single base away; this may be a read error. CDR3 in amino acids: CASSFEGAIGYTF. The CDR3, as DNA: TGTGCCAGCAGCTTTGAGGGGGCGATTGGCTACACCTTC. V and J are TRBV7-9 and TRBJ1-2; 7 bases are a match to TRBD1. Germline assignment: CDR1 SEHNR and CDR2 FQNEAQ (reference sequence). V was pared by 3 bases and J by 7 bases, with 5 bases of the junction left unmatched. The CDR3 has 13 residues.

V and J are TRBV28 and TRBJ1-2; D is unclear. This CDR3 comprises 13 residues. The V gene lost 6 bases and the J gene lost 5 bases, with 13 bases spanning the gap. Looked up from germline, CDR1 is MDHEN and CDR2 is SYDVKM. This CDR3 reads CASSFAQEYGYTF. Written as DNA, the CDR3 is TGTGCCAGCAGCTTCGCGCAGGAATATGGCTACACCTTC.

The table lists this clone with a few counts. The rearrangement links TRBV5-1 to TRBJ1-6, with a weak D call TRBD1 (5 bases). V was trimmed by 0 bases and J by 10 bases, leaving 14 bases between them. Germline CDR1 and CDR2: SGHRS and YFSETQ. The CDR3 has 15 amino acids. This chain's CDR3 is CASSLVSDKGSPLHF. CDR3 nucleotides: TGCGCCAGCAGCTTGGTTTCGGACAAGGGCTCACCCCTCCACTTT. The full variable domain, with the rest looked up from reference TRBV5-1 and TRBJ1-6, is KAGVTQTPRYLIKTRGQQVTLSCSPISGHRSVSWYQQTPGQGLQFLFEYFSETQRNKGNFPGRFSGRQFSNSRSEMNVSTLELGDSALYLCASSLVSDKGSPLHFGNGTRLTVT.

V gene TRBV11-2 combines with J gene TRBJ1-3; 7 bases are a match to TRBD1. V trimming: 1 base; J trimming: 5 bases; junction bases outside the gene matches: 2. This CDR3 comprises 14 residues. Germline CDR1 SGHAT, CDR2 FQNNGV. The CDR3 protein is CASSLGDRRNTIYF. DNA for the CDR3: TGTGCCAGCAGCTTAGGGGACAGAAGAAACACCATATATTTT.